The rows below give T cell receptor beta chains drawn from one sample of a study of cytomegalovirus exposure and HLA in healthy donors. TCRdb's copy holds only in-frame clones and misses some; the assay was immunoSEQ multiplex PCR. Of a few hundred thousand clones listed, roughly 80% are singletons. Sequenced: PBMCs. The origin of the receptors is a man younger than 40 in good health and CMV-seronegative. Both conserved end residues are part of each CDR3. The D gene is left open where the match is weak. Only part of the rows carry a size: once, few, many, or a class if the clone is expanded.

abundance: -; v_gene: TRBV28; j_gene: TRBJ1-5; d_gene: TRBD1; CDR3aa: CASSFDRAYSNQPQHF; CDR3nt: TGTGCCAGCAGTTTCGACAGGGCGTATAGCAATCAGCCCCAGCATTTT
abundance: once; v_gene: TRBV2; j_gene: TRBJ2-4; d_gene: TRBD1; CDR3aa: CASSPTGGLGVQYF; CDR3nt: TGTGCCAGCAGTCCCACAGGGGGTTTAGGTGTTCAGTACTTC
abundance: -; v_gene: TRBV5-6; j_gene: TRBJ2-7; d_gene: -; CDR3aa: CASSRGTVGEQYF; CDR3nt: TGTGCCAGCAGCCGGGGAACGGTAGGAGAGCAGTACTTC
abundance: -; v_gene: TRBV11-2; j_gene: TRBJ2-3; d_gene: TRBD1; CDR3aa: CASSLRGTGSTDTQYF; CDR3nt: TGTGCCAGCAGCTTACGCGGGACAGGGAGCACAGATACGCAGTATTTT
abundance: -; v_gene: TRBV27; j_gene: TRBJ2-7; d_gene: TRBD2; CDR3aa: CASSFSRRGGLGYEQYF; CDR3nt: TGTGCCAGCAGTTTCTCCCGACGGGGGGGCTTGGGCTACGAGCAGTACTTC
abundance: -; v_gene: TRBV28; j_gene: TRBJ2-7; d_gene: -; CDR3aa: CASSFPGYEQYF; CDR3nt: TGTGCCAGCAGTTTCCCGGGTTACGAGCAGTACTTC
abundance: -; v_gene: TRBV18; j_gene: TRBJ1-2; d_gene: TRBD1; CDR3aa: CASSGPGQGYNYGYTF; CDR3nt: TGTGCCAGCTCAGGACCGGGACAGGGGTACAACTATGGCTACACCTTC
abundance: -; v_gene: TRBV4-3; j_gene: TRBJ1-4; d_gene: TRBD1; CDR3aa: CASSQLTGRRTNEKLFF; CDR3nt: TGCGCCAGCAGCCAATTGACAGGGAGGAGGACTAATGAAAAACTGTTTTTT
abundance: -; v_gene: TRBV7-6; j_gene: TRBJ2-3; d_gene: -; CDR3aa: CASSLASADTQYF; CDR3nt: TGTGCCAGCAGCTTAGCGTCAGCAGATACGCAGTATTTT
abundance: -; v_gene: TRBV5-1; j_gene: TRBJ2-5; d_gene: TRBD1; CDR3aa: CASSLGAGGEQETQYF; CDR3nt: TGCGCCAGCAGCTTGGGGGCAGGGGGCGAACAAGAGACCCAGTACTTC
abundance: -; v_gene: TRBV2; j_gene: TRBJ2-7; d_gene: -; CDR3aa: CASRPVSYEQYF; CDR3nt: TGTGCCAGCAGGCCAGTGTCCTACGAGCAGTACTTC
abundance: -; v_gene: TRBV4-1; j_gene: TRBJ1-1; d_gene: -; CDR3aa: CASSHHGHTPNTEAFF; CDR3nt: TGCGCCAGCAGCCATCATGGACACACCCCGAACACTGAAGCTTTCTTT
abundance: few; v_gene: TRBV10-1; j_gene: TRBJ2-2; d_gene: TRBD2; CDR3aa: CASSEGASGEGLFF; CDR3nt: TGCGCCAGCAGTGAGGGGGCTAGCGGGGAAGGGCTGTTTTTT
abundance: -; v_gene: TRBV5-1; j_gene: TRBJ2-7; d_gene: TRBD2; CDR3aa: CASSSTSGGTNEQYF; CDR3nt: TGCGCCAGCAGCTCAACTAGCGGGGGGACCAACGAGCAGTACTTC
abundance: -; v_gene: TRBV7-8; j_gene: TRBJ2-1; d_gene: -; CDR3aa: CASSLEAGQRGNEQFF; CDR3nt: TGTGCCAGCAGCTTAGAAGCGGGGCAAAGGGGGAATGAGCAGTTCTTC
abundance: -; v_gene: TRBV5-1; j_gene: TRBJ2-2; d_gene: TRBD1; CDR3aa: CASSFAGGTGELFF; CDR3nt: TGCGCCAGCAGCTTTGCAGGGGGCACCGGGGAGCTGTTTTTT
abundance: -; v_gene: TRBV7-2; j_gene: TRBJ1-1; d_gene: TRBD1; CDR3aa: CASSQGGETEAFF; CDR3nt: TGTGCCAGCAGCCAGGGGGGCGAGACTGAAGCTTTCTTT
abundance: -; v_gene: TRBV5-1; j_gene: TRBJ2-7; d_gene: TRBD1; CDR3aa: CASSRPGTGGNEQYF; CDR3nt: TGCGCCAGCAGCAGGCCCGGGACAGGGGGGAACGAGCAGTACTTC
abundance: -; v_gene: TRBV5-6; j_gene: TRBJ2-1; d_gene: TRBD2; CDR3aa: CASSLVAGGDEQFF; CDR3nt: TGTGCCAGCAGCTTGGTCGCGGGGGGGGATGAGCAGTTCTTC
abundance: -; v_gene: TRBV9; j_gene: TRBJ2-7; d_gene: TRBD1; CDR3aa: CASSPMGRDRGSQQYF; CDR3nt: TGTGCCAGCAGCCCTATGGGAAGGGACAGGGGGTCACAGCAGTACTTC
abundance: -; v_gene: TRBV6-5; j_gene: TRBJ1-1; d_gene: -; CDR3aa: CASSFGSGIAEAFF; CDR3nt: TGTGCCAGCAGTTTTGGATCAGGGATTGCTGAAGCTTTCTTT
abundance: once; v_gene: TRBV2; j_gene: TRBJ2-7; d_gene: -; CDR3aa: CASRSGTSNEQYF; CDR3nt: TGTGCCAGCAGATCCGGGACATCCAACGAGCAGTACTTC
abundance: once; v_gene: TRBV19; j_gene: TRBJ2-7; d_gene: TRBD1; CDR3aa: CASSTGTVVPEQYF; CDR3nt: TGTGCCAGTAGTACTGGGACAGTGGTGCCTGAGCAGTACTTC
abundance: -; v_gene: TRBV11-2; j_gene: TRBJ1-2; d_gene: -; CDR3aa: CASSPQGGAYTF; CDR3nt: TGTGCCAGCAGCCCCCAAGGGGGGGCCTACACCTTC
abundance: -; v_gene: TRBV5-1; j_gene: TRBJ2-1; d_gene: TRBD2; CDR3aa: CASSWGASGGEQFF; CDR3nt: TGCGCCAGCAGCTGGGGGGCTAGCGGGGGGGAGCAGTTCTTC
abundance: -; v_gene: TRBV4-1; j_gene: TRBJ1-2; d_gene: TRBD1; CDR3aa: CASSQEGTGWRGYTF; CDR3nt: TGCGCCAGCAGCCAAGAAGGGACAGGGTGGAGGGGCTACACCTTC
abundance: -; v_gene: TRBV6-1; j_gene: TRBJ2-7; d_gene: TRBD2; CDR3aa: CASRPSGGTYEQYF; CDR3nt: TGTGCCAGCAGACCTAGCGGGGGGACCTACGAGCAGTACTTC
abundance: -; v_gene: TRBV2; j_gene: TRBJ1-6; d_gene: TRBD1; CDR3aa: CASSAGQGISPLHF; CDR3nt: TGTGCCAGCAGTGCCGGACAGGGTATCTCACCCCTCCACTTT
abundance: -; v_gene: TRBV9; j_gene: TRBJ1-3; d_gene: -; CDR3aa: CASSVGGRGNTIYF; CDR3nt: TGTGCCAGCAGCGTAGGAGGCCGGGGAAACACCATATATTTT
abundance: -; v_gene: TRBV6-6; j_gene: TRBJ2-3; d_gene: TRBD1; CDR3aa: CASSHPGTGNADTQYF; CDR3nt: TGTGCCAGCAGTCATCCTGGGACAGGGAACGCAGATACGCAGTATTTT
abundance: -; v_gene: TRBV7-8; j_gene: TRBJ1-1; d_gene: -; CDR3aa: CASAPRPGGMNTEAFF; CDR3nt: TGTGCCAGCGCTCCCAGGCCGGGGGGGATGAACACTGAAGCTTTCTTT
abundance: -; v_gene: TRBV6-5; j_gene: TRBJ2-1; d_gene: -; CDR3aa: CASSQPPPLTGEQFF; CDR3nt: TGTGCCAGCAGTCAACCCCCGCCACTAACAGGGGAGCAGTTCTTC
abundance: -; v_gene: TRBV5-1; j_gene: TRBJ2-3; d_gene: TRBD2; CDR3aa: CASSVGFGGGAGTDTQYF; CDR3nt: TGCGCCAGCAGCGTTGGATTCGGCGGGGGGGCGGGTACAGATACGCAGTATTTT
abundance: -; v_gene: TRBV2; j_gene: TRBJ1-6; d_gene: -; CDR3aa: CASSEDSRVRNSPLHF; CDR3nt: TGTGCCAGCAGTGAAGATTCGCGGGTCCGAAATTCACCCCTCCACTTT
abundance: -; v_gene: TRBV28; j_gene: TRBJ2-5; d_gene: TRBD2; CDR3aa: CASSTRKRGGVQETQYF; CDR3nt: TGTGCCAGCAGTACTCGGAAGCGGGGGGGAGTCCAAGAGACCCAGTACTTC
abundance: -; v_gene: TRBV4-3; j_gene: TRBJ1-2; d_gene: -; CDR3aa: CASSQDKGLLGAGYTF; CDR3nt: TGCGCCAGCAGCCAAGATAAGGGACTTTTAGGGGCGGGCTACACCTTC
abundance: few; v_gene: TRBV25-1; j_gene: TRBJ2-1; d_gene: -; CDR3aa: CASSHRVDEQFF; CDR3nt: TGTGCCAGCAGTCACAGGGTAGATGAGCAGTTCTTC
abundance: -; v_gene: TRBV6-1; j_gene: TRBJ1-3; d_gene: TRBD1; CDR3aa: CASSEKTRGPGNTIYF; CDR3nt: TGTGCCAGCAGTGAAAAGACCAGGGGGCCTGGAAACACCATATATTTT
abundance: -; v_gene: TRBV6-5; j_gene: TRBJ1-6; d_gene: -; CDR3aa: CASKGGIYNSPLHF; CDR3nt: TGTGCCAGCAAGGGAGGGATATACAATTCACCCCTCCACTTT
abundance: -; v_gene: TRBV6-1; j_gene: TRBJ2-5; d_gene: -; CDR3aa: CASRRGRETQYF; CDR3nt: TGTGCCAGCAGGCGGGGTCGGGAGACCCAGTACTTC
abundance: -; v_gene: TRBV5-4; j_gene: TRBJ2-5; d_gene: TRBD1; CDR3aa: CASSLGRNLQGARETQYF; CDR3nt: TGTGCCAGCAGCTTGGGACGTAACCTGCAGGGGGCGCGTGAGACCCAGTACTTC
abundance: -; v_gene: TRBV6-1; j_gene: TRBJ2-7; d_gene: TRBD2; CDR3aa: CASHRLAGNKEQYF; CDR3nt: TGTGCCAGCCACCGTCTAGCGGGGAACAAAGAGCAGTACTTC
abundance: -; v_gene: TRBV27; j_gene: TRBJ2-2; d_gene: -; CDR3aa: CASSLRGTGELFF; CDR3nt: TGTGCCAGCAGTTTAAGAGGGACCGGGGAGCTGTTTTTT